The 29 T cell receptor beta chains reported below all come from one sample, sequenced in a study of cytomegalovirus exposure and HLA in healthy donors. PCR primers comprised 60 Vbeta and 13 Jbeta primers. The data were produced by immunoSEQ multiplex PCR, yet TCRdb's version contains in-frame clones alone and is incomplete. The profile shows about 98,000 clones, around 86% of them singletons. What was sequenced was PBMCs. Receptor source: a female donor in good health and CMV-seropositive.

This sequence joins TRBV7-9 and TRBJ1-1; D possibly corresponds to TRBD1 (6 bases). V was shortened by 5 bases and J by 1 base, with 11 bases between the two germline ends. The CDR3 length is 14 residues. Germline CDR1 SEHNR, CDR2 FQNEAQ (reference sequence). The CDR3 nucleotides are TGTGCCAGCAGCCGGACAGCGCGGAACACTGAAGCTTTCTTT. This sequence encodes CASSRTARNTEAFF.

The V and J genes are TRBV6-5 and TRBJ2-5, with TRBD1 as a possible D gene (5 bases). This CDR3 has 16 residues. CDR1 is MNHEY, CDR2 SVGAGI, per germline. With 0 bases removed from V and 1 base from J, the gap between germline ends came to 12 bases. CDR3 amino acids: CASSYSKSTGQETQYF. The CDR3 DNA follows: TGTGCCAGCAGTTACTCGAAATCTACAGGCCAAGAGACCCAGTACTTC.

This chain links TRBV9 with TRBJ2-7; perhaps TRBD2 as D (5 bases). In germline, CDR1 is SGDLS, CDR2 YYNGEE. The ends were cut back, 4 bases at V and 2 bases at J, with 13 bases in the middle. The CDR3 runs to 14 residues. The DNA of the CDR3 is TGTGCCAGCAGCATCCGGGAAGGGCCCTACGAGCAGTACTTC. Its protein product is CASSIREGPYEQYF. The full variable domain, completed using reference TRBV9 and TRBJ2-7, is DSGVTQTPKHLITATGQRVTLRCSPRSGDLSVYWYQQSLDQGLQFLIQYYNGEERAKGNILERFSAQQFPDLHSELNLSSLELGDSALYFCASSIREGPYEQYFGPGTRLTVT.

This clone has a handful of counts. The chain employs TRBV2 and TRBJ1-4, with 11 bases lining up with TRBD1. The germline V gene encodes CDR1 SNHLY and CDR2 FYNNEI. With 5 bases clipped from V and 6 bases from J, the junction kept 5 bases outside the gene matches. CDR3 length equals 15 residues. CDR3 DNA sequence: TGTGCCAGCAGTTGGACAGGGGGCAATGATGAAAAACTGTTTTTT. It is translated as CASSWTGGNDEKLFF.

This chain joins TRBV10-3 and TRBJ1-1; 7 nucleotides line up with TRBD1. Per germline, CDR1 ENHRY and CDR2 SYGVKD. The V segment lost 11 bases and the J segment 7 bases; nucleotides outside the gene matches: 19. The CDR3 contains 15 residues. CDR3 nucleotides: TGTGCCGGAAATAAACCCAGGACAGGCTACGGTGAAGCTTTCTTT. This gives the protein CAGNKPRTGYGEAFF.

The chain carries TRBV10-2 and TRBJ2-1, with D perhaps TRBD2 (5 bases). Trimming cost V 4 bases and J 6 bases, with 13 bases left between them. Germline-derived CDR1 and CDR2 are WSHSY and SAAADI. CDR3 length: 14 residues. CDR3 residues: CASSAHKSGNEQFF. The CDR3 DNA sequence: TGCGCCAGCAGTGCGCATAAGAGCGGCAATGAGCAGTTCTTC.

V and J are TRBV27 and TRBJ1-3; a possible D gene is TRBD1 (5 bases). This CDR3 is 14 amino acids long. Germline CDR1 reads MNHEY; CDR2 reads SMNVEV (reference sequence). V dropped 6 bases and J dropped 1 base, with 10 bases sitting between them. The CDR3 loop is CASSRRGSGNTIYF. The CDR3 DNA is TGTGCCAGCAGCCGAAGGGGTTCTGGAAACACCATATATTTT.

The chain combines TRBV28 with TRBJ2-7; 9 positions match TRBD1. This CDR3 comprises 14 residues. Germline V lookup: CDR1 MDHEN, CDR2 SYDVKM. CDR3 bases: TGTGCCAGCAGTTCCACAGGGGGCTACGGTGCATCGGCGGTC. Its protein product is CASSSTGGYGASAV.

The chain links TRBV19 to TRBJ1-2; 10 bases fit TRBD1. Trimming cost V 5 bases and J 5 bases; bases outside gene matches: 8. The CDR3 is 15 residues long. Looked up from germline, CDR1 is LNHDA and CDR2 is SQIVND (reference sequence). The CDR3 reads CASSDGTGEWYGYTF. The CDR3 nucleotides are TGTGCCAGTAGTGACGGGACAGGGGAATGGTATGGCTACACCTTC. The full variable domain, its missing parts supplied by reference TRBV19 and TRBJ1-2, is DGGITQSPKYLFRKEGQNVTLSCEQNLNHDAMYWYRQDPGQGLRLIYYSQIVNDFQKGDIAEGYSVSREKKESFPLTVTSAQKNPTAFYLCASSDGTGEWYGYTFGSGTRLTVV.

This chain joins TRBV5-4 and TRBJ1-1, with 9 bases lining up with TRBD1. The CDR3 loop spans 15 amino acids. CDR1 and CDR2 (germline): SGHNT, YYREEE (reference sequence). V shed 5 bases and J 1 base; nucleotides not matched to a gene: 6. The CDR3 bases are TGTGCCAGCAGAAAGCCGGGACAGGGGAACACTGAAGCTTTCTTT. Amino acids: CASRKPGQGNTEAFF.

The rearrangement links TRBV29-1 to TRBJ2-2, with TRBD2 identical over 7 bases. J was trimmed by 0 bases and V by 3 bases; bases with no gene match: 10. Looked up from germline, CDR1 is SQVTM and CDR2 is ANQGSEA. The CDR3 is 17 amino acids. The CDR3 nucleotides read TGCAGCGTTGACCTTCGGGGAGGGATTGCGAACACCGGGGAGCTGTTTTTT. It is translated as CSVDLRGGIANTGELFF.

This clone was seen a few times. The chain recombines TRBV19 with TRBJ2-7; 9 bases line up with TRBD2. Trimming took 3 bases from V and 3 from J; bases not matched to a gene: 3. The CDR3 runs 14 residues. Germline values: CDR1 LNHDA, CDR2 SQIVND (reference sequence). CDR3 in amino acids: CASSMTSGYYEQYF. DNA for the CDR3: TGTGCCAGTAGTATGACTAGCGGTTACTACGAGCAGTACTTC.

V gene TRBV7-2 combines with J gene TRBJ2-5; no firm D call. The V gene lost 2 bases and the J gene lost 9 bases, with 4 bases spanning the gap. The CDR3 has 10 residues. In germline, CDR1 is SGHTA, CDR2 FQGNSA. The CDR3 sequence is CASSLSAQYF. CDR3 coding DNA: TGTGCCAGCAGCTTATCGGCCCAGTACTTC.

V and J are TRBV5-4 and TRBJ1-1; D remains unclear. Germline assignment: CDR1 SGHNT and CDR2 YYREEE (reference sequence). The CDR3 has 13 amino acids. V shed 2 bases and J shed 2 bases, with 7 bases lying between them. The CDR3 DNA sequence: TGTGCCAGCAGCTTCGGGAGAAACACTGAAGCTTTCTTT. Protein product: CASSFGRNTEAFF.

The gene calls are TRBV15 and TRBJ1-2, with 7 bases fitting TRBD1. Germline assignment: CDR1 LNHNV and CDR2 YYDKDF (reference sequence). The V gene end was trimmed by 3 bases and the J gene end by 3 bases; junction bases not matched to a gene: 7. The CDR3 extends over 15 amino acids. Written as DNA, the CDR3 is TGTGCCACCAGCAGCAGACAGGGCCCTGACTATGGCTACACCTTC. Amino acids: CATSSRQGPDYGYTF.

This CDR3 reads CASSPSREKLFF. CDR3 coding DNA: TGTGCCAGCAGTCCGAGTCGGGAAAAACTGTTTTTT. V is TRBV6-5 and J is TRBJ1-4; D ambiguous. Germline values: CDR1 MNHEY, CDR2 SVGAGI. CDR3 size: 12 residues. V was clipped by 5 bases and J by 8 bases, with 9 bases between them.

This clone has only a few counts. The CDR3 spells CASSPRTTYSTDTQYF. As DNA, the CDR3 is TGCGCCAGCAGCCCGAGGACTACTTATAGCACAGATACGCAGTATTTT. V is TRBV4-1 and J is TRBJ2-3; D is possibly TRBD2 (6 bases). The V and J ends lost 4 bases and 0 bases respectively, with 14 bases between them. The germline V gene encodes CDR1 MGHRA and CDR2 YSYEKL. This CDR3 is 16 amino acids long.

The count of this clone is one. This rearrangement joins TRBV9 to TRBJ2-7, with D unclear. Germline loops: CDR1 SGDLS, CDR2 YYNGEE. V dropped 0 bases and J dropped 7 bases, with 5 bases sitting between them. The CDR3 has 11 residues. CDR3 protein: CASSVGEEQYF. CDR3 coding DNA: TGTGCCAGCAGCGTAGGAGAAGAGCAGTACTTC.

The CDR3 nucleotides read TGTGCCAGCAGTTACGGGGCTACAACCTACAATGAGCAGTTCTTC. As protein: CASSYGATTYNEQFF. V gene TRBV6-5 combines with J gene TRBJ2-1, with D possibly being TRBD1 (5 bases). V lost 2 bases to trimming and J lost 2 bases, with 10 bases between them. The CDR3 sequence is 15 residues long. Germline V gives CDR1 MNHEY, CDR2 SVGAGI.

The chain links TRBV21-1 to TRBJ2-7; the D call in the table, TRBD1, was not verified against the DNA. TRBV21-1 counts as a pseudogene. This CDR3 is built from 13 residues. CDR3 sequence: CASSKARGDEQYF. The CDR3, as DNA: TGTGCCAGCAGCAAAGCCAGGGGGGACGAGCAGTACTTC.

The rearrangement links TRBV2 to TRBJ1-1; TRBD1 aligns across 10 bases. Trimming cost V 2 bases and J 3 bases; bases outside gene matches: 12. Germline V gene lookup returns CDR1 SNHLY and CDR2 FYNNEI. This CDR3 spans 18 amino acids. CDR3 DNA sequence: TGTGCCAGCAGTGAAAGGGGGACAGGGGCATTGTTGGACACTGAAGCTTTCTTT. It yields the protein CASSERGTGALLDTEAFF.

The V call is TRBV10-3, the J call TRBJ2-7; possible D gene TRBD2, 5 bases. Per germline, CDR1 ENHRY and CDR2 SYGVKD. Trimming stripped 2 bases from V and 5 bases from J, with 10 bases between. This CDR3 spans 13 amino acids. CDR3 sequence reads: CAISEPGGNEQYF. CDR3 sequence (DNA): TGTGCCATCAGTGAGCCTGGAGGAAACGAGCAGTACTTC.

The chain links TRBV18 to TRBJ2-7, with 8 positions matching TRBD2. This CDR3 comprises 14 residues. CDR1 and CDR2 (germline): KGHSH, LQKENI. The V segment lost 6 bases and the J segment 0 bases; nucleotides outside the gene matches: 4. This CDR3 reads CASSPGTSSYEQYF. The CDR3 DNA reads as TGTGCCAGCTCCCCCGGGACTAGCTCCTACGAGCAGTACTTC.

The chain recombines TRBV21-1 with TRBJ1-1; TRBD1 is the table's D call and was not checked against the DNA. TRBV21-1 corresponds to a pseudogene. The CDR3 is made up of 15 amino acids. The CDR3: CASSFAGTGNTEAFF. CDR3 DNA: TGTGCCAGCAGCTTTGCCGGGACAGGGAACACTGAAGCTTTCTTT.

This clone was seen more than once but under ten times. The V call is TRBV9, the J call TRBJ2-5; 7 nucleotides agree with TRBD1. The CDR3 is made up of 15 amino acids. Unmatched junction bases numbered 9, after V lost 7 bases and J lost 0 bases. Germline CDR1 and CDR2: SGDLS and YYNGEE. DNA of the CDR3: TGTGCCAGCTCCCGGGGACAGCTGTACCAAGAGACCCAGTACTTC. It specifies CASSRGQLYQETQYF.

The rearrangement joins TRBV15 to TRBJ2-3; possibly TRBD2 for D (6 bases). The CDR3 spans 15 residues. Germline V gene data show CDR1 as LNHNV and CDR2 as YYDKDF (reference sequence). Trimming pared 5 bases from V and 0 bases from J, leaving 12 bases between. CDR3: CATSGGRDSTDTQYF. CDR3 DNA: TGTGCCACCAGCGGAGGGCGGGATAGCACAGATACGCAGTATTTT.

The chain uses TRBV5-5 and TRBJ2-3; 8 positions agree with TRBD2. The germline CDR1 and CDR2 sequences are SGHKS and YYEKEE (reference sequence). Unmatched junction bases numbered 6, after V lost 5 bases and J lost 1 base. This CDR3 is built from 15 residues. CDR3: CASSQTSGRTDTQYF. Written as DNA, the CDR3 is TGTGCCAGCAGTCAAACTAGCGGACGCACAGATACGCAGTATTTT.

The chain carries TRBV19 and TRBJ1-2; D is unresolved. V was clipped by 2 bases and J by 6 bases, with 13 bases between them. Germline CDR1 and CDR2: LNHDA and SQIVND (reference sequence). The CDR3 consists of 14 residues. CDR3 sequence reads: CASSINVATNGYTF. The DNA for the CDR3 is TGTGCCAGTAGTATAAATGTGGCAACGAATGGCTACACCTTC.

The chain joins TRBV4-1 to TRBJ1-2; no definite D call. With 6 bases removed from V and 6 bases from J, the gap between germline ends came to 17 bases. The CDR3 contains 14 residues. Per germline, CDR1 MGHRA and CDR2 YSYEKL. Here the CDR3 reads CASRKGVWSHGYTF. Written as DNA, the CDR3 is TGCGCCAGCAGAAAGGGAGTTTGGAGCCATGGCTACACCTTC.